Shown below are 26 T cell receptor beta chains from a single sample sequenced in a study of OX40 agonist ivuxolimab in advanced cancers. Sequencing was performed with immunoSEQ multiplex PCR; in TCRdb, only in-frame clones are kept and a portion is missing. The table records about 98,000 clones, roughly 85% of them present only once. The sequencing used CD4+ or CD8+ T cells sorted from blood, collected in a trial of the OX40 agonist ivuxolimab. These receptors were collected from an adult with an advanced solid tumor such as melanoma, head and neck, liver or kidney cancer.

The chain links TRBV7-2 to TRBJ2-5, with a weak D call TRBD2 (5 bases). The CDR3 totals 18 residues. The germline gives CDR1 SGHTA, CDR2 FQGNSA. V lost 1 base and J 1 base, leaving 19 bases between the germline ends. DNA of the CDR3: TGTGCCAGCAGCTTAGTTCCTATTGGTGGCGCGGGCCAAGAGACCCAGTACTTC. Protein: CASSLVPIGGAGQETQYF.

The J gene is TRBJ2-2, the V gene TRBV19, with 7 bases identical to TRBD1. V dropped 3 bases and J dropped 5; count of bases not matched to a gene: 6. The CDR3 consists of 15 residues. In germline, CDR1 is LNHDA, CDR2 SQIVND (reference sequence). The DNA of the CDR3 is TGTGCCAGTAGTATTCGGGACAGACTTACCGGGGAGCTGTTTTTT. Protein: CASSIRDRLTGELFF. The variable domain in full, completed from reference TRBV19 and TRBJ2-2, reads DGGITQSPKYLFRKEGQNVTLSCEQNLNHDAMYWYRQDPGQGLRLIYYSQIVNDFQKGDIAEGYSVSREKKESFPLTVTSAQKNPTAFYLCASSIRDRLTGELFFGEGSRLTVL.

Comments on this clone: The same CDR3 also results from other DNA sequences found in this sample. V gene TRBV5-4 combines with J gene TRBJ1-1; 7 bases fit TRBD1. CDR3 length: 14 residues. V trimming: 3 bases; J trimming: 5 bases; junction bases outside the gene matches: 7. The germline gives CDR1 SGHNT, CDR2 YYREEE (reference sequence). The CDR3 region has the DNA TGTGCCAGCAGCTCCTCGAGGGGGCAAACTGAAGCTTTCTTT. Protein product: CASSSSRGQTEAFF.

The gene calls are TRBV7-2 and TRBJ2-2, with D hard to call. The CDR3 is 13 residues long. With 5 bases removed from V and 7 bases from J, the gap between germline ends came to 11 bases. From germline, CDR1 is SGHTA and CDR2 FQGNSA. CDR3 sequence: CASSPRFGGELFF. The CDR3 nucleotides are TGTGCCAGCAGCCCTAGGTTTGGCGGGGAGCTGTTTTTT.

The CDR3 nucleotides are TGTGCCAGCAGCTTCGGGTTAGGCGGCTACACCTTC. Protein: CASSFGLGGYTF. This chain uses TRBV7-9 with TRBJ1-2; D is unclear. Per germline, CDR1 SEHNR and CDR2 FQNEAQ (reference sequence). Between the trimmed V and J ends, which lost 3 bases and 8 bases, there was a span of 10 bases. This CDR3 is 12 amino acids long.

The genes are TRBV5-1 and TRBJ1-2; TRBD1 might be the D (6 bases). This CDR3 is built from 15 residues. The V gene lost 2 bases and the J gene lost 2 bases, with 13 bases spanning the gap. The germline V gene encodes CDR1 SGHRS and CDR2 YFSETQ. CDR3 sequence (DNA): TGCGCCAGCAGCTTTGAGGGACAAAAGAACTATGGCTACACCTTC. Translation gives CASSFEGQKNYGYTF.

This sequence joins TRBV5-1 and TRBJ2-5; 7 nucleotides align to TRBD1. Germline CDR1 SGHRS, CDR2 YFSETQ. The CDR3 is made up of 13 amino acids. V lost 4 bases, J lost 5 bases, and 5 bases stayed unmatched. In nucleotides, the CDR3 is TGCGCCAGCAGCCTACAGGGGTACGAGACCCAGTACTTC. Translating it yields CASSLQGYETQYF.

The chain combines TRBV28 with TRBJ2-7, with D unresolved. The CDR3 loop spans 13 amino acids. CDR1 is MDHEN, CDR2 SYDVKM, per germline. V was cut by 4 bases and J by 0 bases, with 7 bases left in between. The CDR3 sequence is CASSWTSSYEQYF. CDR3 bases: TGTGCCAGCAGTTGGACCAGCTCCTACGAGCAGTACTTC.

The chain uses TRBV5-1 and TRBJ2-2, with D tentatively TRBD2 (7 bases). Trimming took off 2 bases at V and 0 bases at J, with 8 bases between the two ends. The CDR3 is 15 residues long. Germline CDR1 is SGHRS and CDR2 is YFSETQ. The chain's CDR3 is CASSFGGPNTGELFF. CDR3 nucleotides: TGCGCCAGCAGCTTCGGGGGGCCGAACACCGGGGAGCTGTTTTTT.

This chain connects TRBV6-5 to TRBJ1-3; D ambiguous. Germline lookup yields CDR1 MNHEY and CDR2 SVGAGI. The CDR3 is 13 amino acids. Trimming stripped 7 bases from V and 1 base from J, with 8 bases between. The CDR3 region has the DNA TGTGCCAGCAAATCGGGTTCTGGAAACACCATATATTTT. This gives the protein CASKSGSGNTIYF.

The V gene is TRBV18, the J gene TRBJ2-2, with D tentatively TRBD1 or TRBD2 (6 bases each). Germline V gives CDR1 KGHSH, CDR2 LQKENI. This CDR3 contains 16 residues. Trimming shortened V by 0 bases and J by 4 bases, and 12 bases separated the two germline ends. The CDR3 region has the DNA TGTGCCAGCTCACCACCGGGGGGCACATCCACCGGGGAGCTGTTTTTT. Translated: CASSPPGGTSTGELFF.

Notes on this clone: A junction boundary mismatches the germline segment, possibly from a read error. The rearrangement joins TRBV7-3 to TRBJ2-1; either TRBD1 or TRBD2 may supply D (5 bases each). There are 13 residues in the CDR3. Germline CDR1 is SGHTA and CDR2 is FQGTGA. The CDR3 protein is CAGSKGPDNEQFF. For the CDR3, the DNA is TGTGCCGGCAGCAAGGGACCGGACAATGAGCAGTTCTTC.

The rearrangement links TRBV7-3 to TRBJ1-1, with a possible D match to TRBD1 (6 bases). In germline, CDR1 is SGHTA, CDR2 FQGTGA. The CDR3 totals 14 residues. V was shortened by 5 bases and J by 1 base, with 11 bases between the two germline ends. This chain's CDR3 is CASSPGATNTEAFF. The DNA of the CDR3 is TGTGCCAGCAGCCCAGGGGCTACGAACACTGAAGCTTTCTTT.

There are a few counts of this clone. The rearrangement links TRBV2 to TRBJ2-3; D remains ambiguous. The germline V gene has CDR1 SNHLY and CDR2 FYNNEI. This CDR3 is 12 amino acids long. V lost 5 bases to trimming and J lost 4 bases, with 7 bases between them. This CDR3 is CASSIRADTQYF. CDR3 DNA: TGTGCCAGCAGTATACGGGCAGATACGCAGTATTTT. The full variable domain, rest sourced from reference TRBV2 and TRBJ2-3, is EPEVTQTPSHQVTQMGQEVILRCVPISNHLYFYWYRQILGQKVEFLVSFYNNEISEKSEIFDDQFSVERPDGSNFTLKIRSTKLEDSAMYFCASSIRADTQYFGPGTRLTVL.

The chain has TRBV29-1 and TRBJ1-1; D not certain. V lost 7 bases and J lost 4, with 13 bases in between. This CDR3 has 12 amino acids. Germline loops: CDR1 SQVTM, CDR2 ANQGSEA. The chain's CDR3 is CSARGEGTEAFF. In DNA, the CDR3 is TGCAGCGCCCGCGGGGAGGGCACTGAAGCTTTCTTT.

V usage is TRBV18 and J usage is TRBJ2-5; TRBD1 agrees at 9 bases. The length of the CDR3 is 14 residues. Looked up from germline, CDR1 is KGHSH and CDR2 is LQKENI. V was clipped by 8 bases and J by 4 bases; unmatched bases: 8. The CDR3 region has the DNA TGTGCCAGCGTCCGGGACAGGGAATTAGAGACCCAGTACTTC. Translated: CASVRDRELETQYF.

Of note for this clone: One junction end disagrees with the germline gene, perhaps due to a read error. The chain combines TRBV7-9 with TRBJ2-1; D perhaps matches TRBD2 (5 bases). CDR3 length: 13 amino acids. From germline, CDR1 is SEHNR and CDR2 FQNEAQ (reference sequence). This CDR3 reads CASSSSSGISWIF. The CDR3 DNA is TGTGCCAGCAGCTCCTCCTCCGGGATCTCTTGGATCTTC. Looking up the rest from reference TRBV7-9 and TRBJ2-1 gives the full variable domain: DTGVSQNPRHKITKRGQNVTFRCDPISEHNRLYWYRQTLGQGPEFLTYFQNEAQLEKSRLLSDRFSAERPKGSFSTLEIQRTEQGDSAMYLCASSSSSGISWIFGPGTRLTVL.

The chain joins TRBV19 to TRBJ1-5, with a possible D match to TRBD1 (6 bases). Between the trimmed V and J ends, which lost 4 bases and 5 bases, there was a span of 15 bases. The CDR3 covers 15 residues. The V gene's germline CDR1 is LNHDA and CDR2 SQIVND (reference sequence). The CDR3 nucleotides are TGTGCCAGTAGTAGCCCAGGGGAAGGGGATCAGCCCCAGCATTTT. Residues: CASSSPGEGDQPQHF. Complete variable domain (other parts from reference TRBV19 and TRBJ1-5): DGGITQSPKYLFRKEGQNVTLSCEQNLNHDAMYWYRQDPGQGLRLIYYSQIVNDFQKGDIAEGYSVSREKKESFPLTVTSAQKNPTAFYLCASSSPGEGDQPQHFGDGTRLSIL.

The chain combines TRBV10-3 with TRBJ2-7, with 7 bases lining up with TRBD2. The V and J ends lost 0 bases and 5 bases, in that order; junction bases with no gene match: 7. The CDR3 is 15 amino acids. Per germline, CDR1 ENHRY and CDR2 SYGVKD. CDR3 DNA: TGTGCCATCAGTGAGTCCTGGGGGGGGACCCACGAGCAGTACTTC. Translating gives CAISESWGGTHEQYF.

CDR3 loop: CASSLTTTGAYEQYF. In nucleotides, the CDR3 is TGTGCCAGCAGCCTTACCACGACAGGGGCCTACGAGCAGTACTTC. The rearrangement joins TRBV6-5 to TRBJ2-7, with TRBD1 matching over 8 bases. The CDR3 is 15 amino acids. Germline-derived CDR1 and CDR2 are MNHEY and SVGAGI. The junction had 9 bases not matched to a gene; V was cut back by 6 bases and J by 2 bases.

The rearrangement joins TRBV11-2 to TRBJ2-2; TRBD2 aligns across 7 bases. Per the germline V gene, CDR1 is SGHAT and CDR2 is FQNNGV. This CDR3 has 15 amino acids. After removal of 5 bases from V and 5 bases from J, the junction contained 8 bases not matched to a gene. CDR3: CASSKLVGGTGELFF. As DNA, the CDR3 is TGTGCCAGCAGCAAACTAGTGGGGGGGACCGGGGAGCTGTTTTTT.

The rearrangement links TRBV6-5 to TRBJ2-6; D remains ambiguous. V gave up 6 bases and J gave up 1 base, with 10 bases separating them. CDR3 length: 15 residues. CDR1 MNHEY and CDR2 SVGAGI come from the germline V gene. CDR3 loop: CASRYMWSGANVLTF. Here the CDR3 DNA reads TGTGCCAGCAGGTATATGTGGTCTGGGGCCAACGTCCTGACTTTC.

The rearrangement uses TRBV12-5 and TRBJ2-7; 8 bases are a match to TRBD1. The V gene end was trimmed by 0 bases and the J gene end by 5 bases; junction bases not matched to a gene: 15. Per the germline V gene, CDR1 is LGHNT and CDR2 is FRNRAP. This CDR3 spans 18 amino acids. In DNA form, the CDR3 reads TGTGCTAGTGGTTTGGTCTTCGCACCGGGACAGGATGCCCACGAGCAGTACTTC. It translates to CASGLVFAPGQDAHEQYF.

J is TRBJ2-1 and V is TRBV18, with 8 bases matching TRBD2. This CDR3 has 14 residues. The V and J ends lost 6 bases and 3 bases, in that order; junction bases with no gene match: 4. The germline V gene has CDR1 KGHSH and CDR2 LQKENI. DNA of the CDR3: TGTGCCAGCTCTCTTAGCGGGGACTACAATGAGCAGTTCTTC. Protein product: CASSLSGDYNEQFF.

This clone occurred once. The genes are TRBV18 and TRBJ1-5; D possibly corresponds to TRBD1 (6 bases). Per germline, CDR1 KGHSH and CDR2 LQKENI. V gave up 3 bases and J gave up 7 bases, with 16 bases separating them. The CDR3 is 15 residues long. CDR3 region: CASSPLQGTGQPQHF. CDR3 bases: TGTGCCAGCTCACCCCTACAGGGAACGGGCCAGCCCCAGCATTTT.

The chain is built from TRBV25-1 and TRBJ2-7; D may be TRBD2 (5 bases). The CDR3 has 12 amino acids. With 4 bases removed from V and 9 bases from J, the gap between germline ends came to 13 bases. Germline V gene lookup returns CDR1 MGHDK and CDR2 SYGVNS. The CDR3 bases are TGTGCCAGCAGTGTCGGACCGGCGGGGCAGTACTTC. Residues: CASSVGPAGQYF.